The rows below give T cell receptor beta chains drawn from one sample of a study of blood T cell repertoires in COVID-19. Method: immunoSEQ multiplex PCR; TCRdb's copy keeps in-frame clones and lacks some. The sample includes approximately 200,000 clones, roughly nine tenths of them seen just once. Input material: peripheral blood. These receptors all stem from a woman in her twenties or thirties with active or convalescent COVID-19. Each CDR3 is given with its conserved first and last residue. The D gene is left open where the match is weak. The size of a clone is reported for some rows only, either as once, few or many, or as a class for expanded clones.

v_call	cdr3_length	j_call	clone_size	d_call	cdr3_nt	cdr3_aa
TRBV30	14	TRBJ1-1	NA	NA	TGTGCCTGGAGTGAAGGGGCAGGGGAGGGTGAAGCTTTCTTT	CAWSEGAGEGEAFF
TRBV18	17	TRBJ1-2	NA	NA	TGTGCCAGCTCACCACGCCTAAAGGGCTCGGGGGACTATGGCTACACCTTC	CASSPRLKGSGDYGYTF
TRBV3-1/TRBV3-2	12	TRBJ1-2	NA	NA	TGTGCCAGCAGCCAAGAACAGGGTGGCTACACCTTC	CASSQEQGGYTF
TRBV6-5	15	TRBJ1-3	few	TRBD1	TGTGCCAGCAGTTACCTAGGGACAGGTGGAAACACCATATATTTT	CASSYLGTGGNTIYF
TRBV5-8	16	TRBJ2-3	NA	TRBD2	TGTGCCAGCAGCCTAGGACTAGCGGGGGGCCAAGATACGCAGTATTTT	CASSLGLAGGQDTQYF
TRBV3-1/TRBV3-2	15	TRBJ2-1	NA	NA	TGTGCCAGCAGCCAAGATCGACTGACTTACAATGAGCAGTTCTTC	CASSQDRLTYNEQFF
TRBV13	14	TRBJ1-5	NA	NA	TGTGCCAGCAGTTCCGGAGGAACCCATCAGCCCCAGCATTTT	CASSSGGTHQPQHF
TRBV2	13	TRBJ1-2	NA	NA	TGTGCCAGCAGGATACAGGGTACCGATGGCTACACCTTC	CASRIQGTDGYTF
TRBV5-1	15	TRBJ1-3	NA	NA	TGCGCCAGCAGCTTGGAGGCGGGATCTGGAAACACCATATATTTT	CASSLEAGSGNTIYF
TRBV3-1/TRBV3-2	15	TRBJ1-1	NA	NA	TGTGCCAGCAGCCAAGATGGTTTACCGGGAAAGGGAGCTTTCTTT	CASSQDGLPGKGAFF
TRBV27	15	TRBJ1-5	NA	NA	TGTGCCAGCAGTTTATTCCCCTCCGGCAATCAGCCCCAGCATTTT	CASSLFPSGNQPQHF